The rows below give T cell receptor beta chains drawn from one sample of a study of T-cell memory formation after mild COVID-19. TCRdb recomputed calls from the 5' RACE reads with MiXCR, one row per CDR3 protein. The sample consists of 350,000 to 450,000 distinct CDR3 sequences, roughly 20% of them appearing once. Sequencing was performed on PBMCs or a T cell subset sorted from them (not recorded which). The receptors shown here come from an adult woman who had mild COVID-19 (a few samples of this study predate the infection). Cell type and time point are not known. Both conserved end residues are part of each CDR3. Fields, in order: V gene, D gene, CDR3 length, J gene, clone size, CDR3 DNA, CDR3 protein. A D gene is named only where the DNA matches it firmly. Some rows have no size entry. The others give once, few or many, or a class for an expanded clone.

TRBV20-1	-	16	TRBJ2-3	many	TGCAGTGCTAGAGATCCGCTAGAAGGACCCACAGATACGCAGTATTTT	CSARDPLEGPTDTQYF
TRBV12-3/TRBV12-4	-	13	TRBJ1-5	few	TGTGCCAGCAGCCCCGGCCACAATCAGCCCCAGCATTTT	CASSPGHNQPQHF
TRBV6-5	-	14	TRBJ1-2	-	TGTGCCAGCAGTTACCAGTACGGATCCCGAGGCTACACCTTC	CASSYQYGSRGYTF
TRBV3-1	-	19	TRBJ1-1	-	TGTGCCAGCAGCCAAGATCAAGGGGGGTGGAGGAGACGGAACACTGAAGCTTTCTTT	CASSQDQGGWRRRNTEAFF
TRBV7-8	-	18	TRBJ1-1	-	TGTGCCAGCAGCTTAAAAGGGAGTTTTGGTGGGATAAGCACTGAAGCTTTCTTT	CASSLKGSFGGISTEAFF
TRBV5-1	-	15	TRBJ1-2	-	TGCGCCAGCAGCCACTCCGGGGCGTCTAACTATGGCTACACCTTC	CASSHSGASNYGYTF
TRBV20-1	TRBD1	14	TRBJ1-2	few	TGCAGTGCTCCACGGCAGGGGGGCAACTATGGCTACACCTTC	CSAPRQGGNYGYTF
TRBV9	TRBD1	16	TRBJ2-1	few	TGTGCCAGCAGCGTAGAAAGGGACAGGGTGCTCGATGAGCAGTTCTTC	CASSVERDRVLDEQFF
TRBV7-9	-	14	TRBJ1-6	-	TGTGCCAGCACGCCTCGACAGCTAAATTCACCCCTCCACTTT	CASTPRQLNSPLHF
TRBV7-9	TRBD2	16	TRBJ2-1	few	TGTGCCAGCAGCTCCCCTAGCGGGGGGTCCTACAATGAGCAGTTCTTC	CASSSPSGGSYNEQFF
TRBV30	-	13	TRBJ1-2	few	TGTGCCTGGGATCAGAAGGAGGGCTATGGCTACACCTTC	CAWDQKEGYGYTF
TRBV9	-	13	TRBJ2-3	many	TGTGCCAGCAGCGTATTGGGCACAGATACGCAGTATTTT	CASSVLGTDTQYF
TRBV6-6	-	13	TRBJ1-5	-	TGTGCCAGCAGATCCAATAGCAATCAGCCCCAGCATTTT	CASRSNSNQPQHF
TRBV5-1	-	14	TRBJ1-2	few	TGCGCCAGCAGCTCAGGCAATATTGTCGATGGCTACACCTTC	CASSSGNIVDGYTF
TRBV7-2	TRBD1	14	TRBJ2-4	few	TGTGCCAGCAGCTTCTCACATTGGGACAGCATTCAGTACTTC	CASSFSHWDSIQYF
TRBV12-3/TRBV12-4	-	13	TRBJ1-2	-	TGTGCCAGCAGCAAACAGGGTCCCTATGGCTACACCTTC	CASSKQGPYGYTF
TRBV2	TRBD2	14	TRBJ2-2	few	TGTGCCAGCAGTGAGCAGCTAGCGGGCGGGGAGCTGTTTTTT	CASSEQLAGGELFF
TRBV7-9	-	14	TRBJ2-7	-	TGTGCCAGCGGAATAAGGAGGGGTATCCACGAGCAGTACTTC	CASGIRRGIHEQYF
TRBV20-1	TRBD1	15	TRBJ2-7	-	TGCAGTGCTAGAGCTCACAGGGGCGAGGGGAATCGTAGGTACTTC	CSARAHRGEGNRRYF
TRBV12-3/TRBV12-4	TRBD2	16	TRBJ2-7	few	TGTGCCAGCAGTTTAGCGGGGACTAGCATCTACTACGAGCAGTACTTC	CASSLAGTSIYYEQYF
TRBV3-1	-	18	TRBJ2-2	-	TGTGCCAGCAGCCAAGATTCCTACGGGTCCCAGGTCACCGGGGAGCTGTTTTTT	CASSQDSYGSQVTGELFF
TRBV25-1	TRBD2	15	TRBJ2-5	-	TGTGCCAGCCAAGCATCTAGCGGGGGGAAAGAGACCCAGTACTTC	CASQASSGGKETQYF
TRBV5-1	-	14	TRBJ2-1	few	TGCGCCAGCATTAGGGACAGTACAGCGGGTGAGCAGTTCTTC	CASIRDSTAGEQFF